The rows below give T cell receptor beta chains drawn from one sample of a study of shared clonotypes between healthy human individuals. Libraries were prepared by immunoSEQ multiplex PCR; TCRdb keeps only in-frame clonotypes and omits some of them. The data hold some 500,000 clones, with roughly 95% observed a single time. Material for sequencing was naive CD4+ T cells sorted from blood. These receptors were collected from a woman in her twenties or thirties in good health. Each CDR3 is given without its conserved first and last residue. Each record gives: V gene, CDR3 length, J gene, CDR3 protein.

V gene: TRBV11-2; CDR3 length: 15; J gene: TRBJ2-2; CDR3 protein: ASSLLFGVSNTGELF
V gene: TRBV7-9; CDR3 length: 16; J gene: TRBJ1-4; CDR3 protein: ASSLRGAYHATNEKLF
V gene: TRBV2; CDR3 length: 14; J gene: TRBJ2-2; CDR3 protein: ASSPRAARWTGELF
V gene: TRBV10-3; CDR3 length: 10; J gene: TRBJ1-2; CDR3 protein: AISGQVGSYT
V gene: TRBV5-8; CDR3 length: 14; J gene: TRBJ2-2; CDR3 protein: ASSRLLAGESGELF
V gene: TRBV27; CDR3 length: 13; J gene: TRBJ2-3; CDR3 protein: ASSSVAGAPDTQY
V gene: TRBV4-1; CDR3 length: 13; J gene: TRBJ2-3; CDR3 protein: ASSYREASTDTQY
V gene: TRBV9; CDR3 length: 12; J gene: TRBJ1-3; CDR3 protein: ASSVAASGNTIY
V gene: TRBV4-1; CDR3 length: 16; J gene: TRBJ2-3; CDR3 protein: ASSQDPSGAGDTDTQY
V gene: TRBV5-4; CDR3 length: 13; J gene: TRBJ2-2; CDR3 protein: ASSPGGTNTGELF
V gene: TRBV28; CDR3 length: 12; J gene: TRBJ2-7; CDR3 protein: ASSLSHSFHEQY
V gene: TRBV19; CDR3 length: 14; J gene: TRBJ1-2; CDR3 protein: ASSTLRADRGKRYT
V gene: TRBV2; CDR3 length: 13; J gene: TRBJ2-1; CDR3 protein: ASKRLAVPGDEQF
V gene: TRBV4-1; CDR3 length: 11; J gene: TRBJ2-1; CDR3 protein: ASSPGLAGKQF
V gene: TRBV5-1; CDR3 length: 13; J gene: TRBJ1-4; CDR3 protein: ASSITGTTNEKLF
V gene: TRBV28; CDR3 length: 12; J gene: TRBJ2-7; CDR3 protein: ASSFGASSYEQY
V gene: TRBV19; CDR3 length: 12; J gene: TRBJ2-7; CDR3 protein: ASSPGTIGIGQY
V gene: TRBV13; CDR3 length: 10; J gene: TRBJ2-7; CDR3 protein: ASSYYSYEQY
V gene: TRBV6-8; CDR3 length: 13; J gene: TRBJ2-7; CDR3 protein: ASSYCVSGVYEQY
V gene: TRBV4-2; CDR3 length: 13; J gene: TRBJ2-2; CDR3 protein: ASSQGRGNTGELF